Presented here are 11 T cell receptor beta chains from one specimen sequenced in a study of blood T cell repertoires in COVID-19. The assay was immunoSEQ multiplex PCR, and TCRdb's table has in-frame clones only and misses some. The data contain 300,000 or so clones, roughly 87% of them singletons. The material sequenced was PBMCs or T cells enriched from blood (not recorded which). These receptors were obtained from a woman aged 25 to 39 who had recovered from COVID-19.

The CDR3 reads CASSERQRGAQYF. DNA of the CDR3: TGCGCCAGCAGTGAAAGGCAGCGGGGGGCGCAGTATTTT. The V and J genes are TRBV10-1 and TRBJ2-3; TRBD2 matches 9 bases. The CDR3 sequence is 13 residues long. Germline CDR1 reads WNHNN; CDR2 reads SYGVQD (reference sequence). With 3 bases clipped from V and 10 bases from J, the junction kept 5 bases outside the gene matches.

The V call is TRBV7-9, the J call TRBJ2-7, with D tentatively TRBD1 (5 bases). The germline V gene has CDR1 SEHNR and CDR2 FQNEAQ (reference sequence). This CDR3 spans 13 amino acids. V lost 3 bases, J lost 5 bases, and 11 bases lay in between. The CDR3 DNA reads as TGTGCCAGCAGCTTGAGTAGGGGCCACGAGCAGTACTTC. As protein: CASSLSRGHEQYF.

The chain recombines TRBV18 with TRBJ1-3; 10 bases match TRBD1. The CDR3 runs to 14 residues. Looked up from germline, CDR1 is KGHSH and CDR2 is LQKENI. V shed 3 bases and J 5 bases; nucleotides not matched to a gene: 1. In nucleotides, the CDR3 is TGTGCCAGCTCACCGGGACAGGGGAGAAACACCATATATTTT. The encoded protein is CASSPGQGRNTIYF. Looking up the rest from reference TRBV18 and TRBJ1-3 gives the full variable domain: NAGVMQNPRHLVRRRGQEARLRCSPMKGHSHVYWYRQLPEEGLKFMVYLQKENIIDESGMPKERFSAEFPKEGPSILRIQQVVRGDSAAYFCASSPGQGRNTIYFGEGSWLTVV.

V gene TRBV9 combines with J gene TRBJ2-5, with D tentatively TRBD1 (6 bases). In germline, CDR1 is SGDLS, CDR2 YYNGEE. V shed 1 base and J shed 2 bases, with 15 bases lying between them. The CDR3 extends over 16 amino acids. This chain's CDR3 is CASSVQTGSLQETQYF. CDR3 nucleotide sequence: TGTGCCAGCAGCGTACAGACAGGAAGCTTACAAGAGACCCAGTACTTC.

The rearrangement uses TRBV2 and TRBJ2-5; D not resolved. The CDR3 covers 12 residues. Per the germline V gene, CDR1 is SNHLY and CDR2 is FYNNEI. Trimming cost V 11 bases and J 0 bases, with 10 bases left between them. This CDR3 reads CASRWHQETQYF. The CDR3, as DNA: TGTGCCTCGAGGTGGCACCAAGAGACCCAGTACTTC.

The genes are TRBV9 and TRBJ2-5; 7 nucleotides agree with TRBD2. Looked up from germline, CDR1 is SGDLS and CDR2 is YYNGEE. There are 14 residues in the CDR3. V was clipped by 4 bases and J by 1 base; unmatched bases: 4. The CDR3 sequence is CASSREGIQETQYF. In DNA, the CDR3 is TGTGCCAGCAGCAGGGAGGGAATCCAAGAGACCCAGTACTTC.

This clone was seen a single time. The chain combines TRBV28 with TRBJ1-6; D gene ambiguous. The CDR3 loop spans 13 amino acids. V shed 6 bases and J shed 4 bases, with 7 bases lying between them. Germline assignment: CDR1 MDHEN and CDR2 SYDVKM. The CDR3 loop reads CASRTGYNSPLHF. In DNA form, the CDR3 reads TGTGCCAGCAGGACGGGTTATAATTCACCCCTCCACTTT.

The chain couples TRBV6-2 or TRBV6-3 to TRBJ2-3; maybe TRBD1 (6 bases). Trimming took off 5 bases at V and 2 bases at J, with 20 bases between the two ends. Looked up from germline, CDR1 is MNHEY and CDR2 is SVGEGT. The CDR3 loop spans 17 amino acids. In DNA, the CDR3 is TGTGCCAGCAGTATGGCTCCCGAGGGGGTCTACACAGATACGCAGTATTTT. Translating gives CASSMAPEGVYTDTQYF.

This chain links TRBV2 with TRBJ2-1, with 8 bases lining up with TRBD1. The CDR3 is 13 residues long. CDR1 and CDR2 from the germline V gene are SNHLY and FYNNEI. With 4 bases clipped from V and 5 bases from J, the junction kept 1 base outside the gene matches. In nucleotides, the CDR3 is TGTGCCAGCAGTGGACAGGGGAACAATGAGCAGTTCTTC. This translates into CASSGQGNNEQFF.

The chain has TRBV9 and TRBJ1-2, with 7 positions matching TRBD1. The CDR3 is 15 residues long. Germline values: CDR1 SGDLS, CDR2 YYNGEE. The V segment lost 3 bases and the J segment 4 bases; nucleotides outside the gene matches: 9. Here the CDR3 DNA reads TGTGCCAGCAGCGAGACCTGGGACAGCCTCTATGGCTACACCTTC. Protein product: CASSETWDSLYGYTF.

The chain carries TRBV28 and TRBJ1-3; D call uncertain. Germline assignment: CDR1 MDHEN and CDR2 SYDVKM. The CDR3 totals 14 residues. The V end lost 7 bases, the J end lost 4 bases, and 14 bases lay between the germline ends. The DNA of the CDR3 is TGTGCCAGCACCCCCCTCCGGGTCGGAAACACCATATATTTT. Encoded protein: CASTPLRVGNTIYF.